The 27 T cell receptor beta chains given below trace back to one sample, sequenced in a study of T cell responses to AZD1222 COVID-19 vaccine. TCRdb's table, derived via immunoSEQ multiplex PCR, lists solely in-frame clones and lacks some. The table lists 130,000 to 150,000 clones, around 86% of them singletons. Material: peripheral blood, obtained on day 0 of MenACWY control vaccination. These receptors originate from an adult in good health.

CDR3 nucleotide sequence: TGTGCCAGCAGCTTAGAGTCGCCAGGGGGGGACTACCAAGAGACCCAGTACTTC. Amino acids: CASSLESPGGDYQETQYF. The rearrangement uses TRBV7-6 and TRBJ2-5; either TRBD1 or TRBD2 may supply D (7 bases each). Germline V gives CDR1 SGHVS, CDR2 FNYEAQ. The CDR3 spans 18 residues. Trimming pared 1 base from V and 0 bases from J, leaving 18 bases between.

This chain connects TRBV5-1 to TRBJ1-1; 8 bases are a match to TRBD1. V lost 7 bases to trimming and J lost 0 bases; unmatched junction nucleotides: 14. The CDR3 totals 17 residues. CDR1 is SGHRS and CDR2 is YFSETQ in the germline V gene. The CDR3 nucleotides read TGCGCCAGCGGACCTTTAGACAGGGGTGGGATGAACACTGAAGCTTTCTTT. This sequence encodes CASGPLDRGGMNTEAFF.

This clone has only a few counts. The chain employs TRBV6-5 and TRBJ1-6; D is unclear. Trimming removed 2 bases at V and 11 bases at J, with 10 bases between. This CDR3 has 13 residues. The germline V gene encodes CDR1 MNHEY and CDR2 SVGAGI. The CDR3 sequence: CASSYTLGPPLHF. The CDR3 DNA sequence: TGTGCCAGCAGTTACACGTTGGGCCCACCCCTCCACTTT.

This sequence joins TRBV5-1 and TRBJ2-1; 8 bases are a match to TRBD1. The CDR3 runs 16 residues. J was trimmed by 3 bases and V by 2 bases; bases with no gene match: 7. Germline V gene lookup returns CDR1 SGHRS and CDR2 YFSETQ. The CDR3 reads CASSLDRGPIYNEQFF. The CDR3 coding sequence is TGCGCCAGCAGCTTAGACAGGGGCCCTATCTACAATGAGCAGTTCTTC.

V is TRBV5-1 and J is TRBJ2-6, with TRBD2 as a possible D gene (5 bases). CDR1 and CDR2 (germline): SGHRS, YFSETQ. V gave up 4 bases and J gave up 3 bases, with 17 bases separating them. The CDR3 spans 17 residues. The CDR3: CASSNHPSGNGANVLTF. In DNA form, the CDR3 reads TGCGCCAGCAGCAATCACCCCTCGGGGAATGGGGCCAACGTCCTGACTTTC. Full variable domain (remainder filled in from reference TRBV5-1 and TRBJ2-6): KAGVTQTPRYLIKTRGQQVTLSCSPISGHRSVSWYQQTPGQGLQFLFEYFSETQRNKGNFPGRFSGRQFSNSRSEMNVSTLELGDSALYLCASSNHPSGNGANVLTFGAGSRLTVL.

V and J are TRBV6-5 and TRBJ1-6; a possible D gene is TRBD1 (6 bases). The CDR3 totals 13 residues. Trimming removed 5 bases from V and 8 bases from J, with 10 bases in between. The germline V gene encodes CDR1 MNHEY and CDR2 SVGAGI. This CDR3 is CASSKQGHSPLHF. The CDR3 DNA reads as TGTGCCAGCAGTAAACAGGGTCATTCACCCCTCCACTTT.

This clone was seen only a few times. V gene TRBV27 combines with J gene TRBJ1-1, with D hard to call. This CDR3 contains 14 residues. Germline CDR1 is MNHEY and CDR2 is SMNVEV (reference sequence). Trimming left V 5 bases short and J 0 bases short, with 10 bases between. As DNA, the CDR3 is TGTGCCAGCAGTACGGACGAACTGAACACTGAAGCTTTCTTT. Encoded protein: CASSTDELNTEAFF.

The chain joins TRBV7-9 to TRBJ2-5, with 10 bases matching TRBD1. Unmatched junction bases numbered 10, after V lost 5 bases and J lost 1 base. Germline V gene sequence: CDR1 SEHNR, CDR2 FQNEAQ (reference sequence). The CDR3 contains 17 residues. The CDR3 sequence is CASSEWRTGGTQETQYF. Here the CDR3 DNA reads TGTGCCAGCAGCGAGTGGCGGACAGGGGGGACCCAAGAGACCCAGTACTTC.

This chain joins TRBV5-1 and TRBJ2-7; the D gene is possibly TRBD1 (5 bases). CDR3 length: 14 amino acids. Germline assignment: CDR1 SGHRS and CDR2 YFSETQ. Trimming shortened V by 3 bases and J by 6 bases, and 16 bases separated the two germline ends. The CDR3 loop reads CASSSAGPELEQYF. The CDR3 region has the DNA TGCGCCAGCAGCTCGGCAGGGCCCGAGCTCGAGCAGTACTTC.

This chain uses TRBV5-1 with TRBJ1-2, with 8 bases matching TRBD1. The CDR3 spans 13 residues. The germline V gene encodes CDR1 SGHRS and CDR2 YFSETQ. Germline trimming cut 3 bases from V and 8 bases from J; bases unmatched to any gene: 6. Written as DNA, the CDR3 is TGCGCCAGCAGCTCCGACAGGGGATACGGCTACACCTTC. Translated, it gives CASSSDRGYGYTF. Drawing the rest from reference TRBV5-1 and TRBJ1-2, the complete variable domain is KAGVTQTPRYLIKTRGQQVTLSCSPISGHRSVSWYQQTPGQGLQFLFEYFSETQRNKGNFPGRFSGRQFSNSRSEMNVSTLELGDSALYLCASSSDRGYGYTFGSGTRLTVV.

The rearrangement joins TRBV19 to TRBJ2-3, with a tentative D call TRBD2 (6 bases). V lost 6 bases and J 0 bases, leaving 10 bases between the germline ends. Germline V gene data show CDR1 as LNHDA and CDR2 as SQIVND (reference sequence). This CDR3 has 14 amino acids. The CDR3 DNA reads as TGTGCCAGTAGAGGACTAACGAGCACAGATACGCAGTATTTT. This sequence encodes CASRGLTSTDTQYF.

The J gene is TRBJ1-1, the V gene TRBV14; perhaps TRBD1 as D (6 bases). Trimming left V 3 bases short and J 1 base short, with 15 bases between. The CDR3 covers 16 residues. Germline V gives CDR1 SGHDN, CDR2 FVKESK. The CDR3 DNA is TGTGCCAGCAGCCACGGACAGCTTCGAAGGAACACTGAAGCTTTCTTT. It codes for CASSHGQLRRNTEAFF.

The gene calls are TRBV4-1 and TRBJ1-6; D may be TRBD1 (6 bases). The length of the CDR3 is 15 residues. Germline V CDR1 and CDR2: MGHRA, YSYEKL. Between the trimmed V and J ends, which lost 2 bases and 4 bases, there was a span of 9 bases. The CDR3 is CASSQTGTYNSPLHF. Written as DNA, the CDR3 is TGCGCCAGCAGCCAAACAGGGACTTATAATTCACCCCTCCACTTT.

CDR3: CASREQGKGGNTIYF. The CDR3, as DNA: TGTGCCAGCAGAGAACAGGGAAAGGGTGGAAACACCATATATTTT. This chain links TRBV28 with TRBJ1-3, with TRBD1 as a possible D gene (6 bases). The V end lost 6 bases, the J end lost 3 bases, and 15 bases lay between the germline ends. The CDR3 spans 15 residues. Germline CDR1 reads MDHEN; CDR2 reads SYDVKM.

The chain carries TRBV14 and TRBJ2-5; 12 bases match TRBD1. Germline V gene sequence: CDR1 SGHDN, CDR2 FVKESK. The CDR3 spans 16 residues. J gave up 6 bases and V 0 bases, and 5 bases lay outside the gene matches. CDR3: CASSQDNWDRGQTQYF. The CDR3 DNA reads TGTGCCAGCAGCCAAGACAACTGGGACAGGGGGCAGACCCAGTACTTC.

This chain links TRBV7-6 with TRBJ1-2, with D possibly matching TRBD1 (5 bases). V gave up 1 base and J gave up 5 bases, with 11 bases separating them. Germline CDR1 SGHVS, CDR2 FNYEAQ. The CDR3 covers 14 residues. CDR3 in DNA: TGTGCCAGCAGCTTAGGGGAGGGACTTTATGGCTACACCTTC. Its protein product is CASSLGEGLYGYTF.

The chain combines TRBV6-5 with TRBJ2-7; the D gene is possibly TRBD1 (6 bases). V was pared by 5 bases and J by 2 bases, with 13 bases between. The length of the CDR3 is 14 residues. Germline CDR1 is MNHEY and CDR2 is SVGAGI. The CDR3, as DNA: TGTGCCAGCAGTCAACAACAGGGTCCCTACGAGCAGTACTTC. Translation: CASSQQQGPYEQYF.

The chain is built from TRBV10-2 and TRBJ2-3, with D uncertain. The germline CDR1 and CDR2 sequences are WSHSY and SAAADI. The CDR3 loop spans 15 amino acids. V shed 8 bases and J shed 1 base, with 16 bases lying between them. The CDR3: CASAPWQAGTDTQYF. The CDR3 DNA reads TGCGCCAGCGCCCCTTGGCAGGCCGGCACAGATACGCAGTATTTT.

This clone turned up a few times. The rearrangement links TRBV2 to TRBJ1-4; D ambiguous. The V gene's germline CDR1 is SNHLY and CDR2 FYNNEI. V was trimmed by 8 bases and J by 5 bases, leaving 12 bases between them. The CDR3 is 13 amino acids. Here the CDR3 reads CASLRGLNEKLFF. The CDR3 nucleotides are TGTGCCAGCCTACGGGGTCTCAATGAAAAACTGTTTTTT.

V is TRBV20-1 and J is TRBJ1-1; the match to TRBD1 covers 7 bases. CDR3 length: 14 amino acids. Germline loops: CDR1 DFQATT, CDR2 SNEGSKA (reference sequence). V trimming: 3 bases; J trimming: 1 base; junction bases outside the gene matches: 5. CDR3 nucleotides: TGCAGTGCTAGTTCGGCAGGGGGGAACACTGAAGCTTTCTTT. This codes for CSASSAGGNTEAFF.

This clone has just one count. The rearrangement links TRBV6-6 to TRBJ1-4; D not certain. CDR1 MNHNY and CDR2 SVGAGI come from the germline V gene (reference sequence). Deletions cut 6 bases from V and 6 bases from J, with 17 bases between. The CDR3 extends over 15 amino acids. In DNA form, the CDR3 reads TGTGCCAGCAGGGAGGGTTCGGCTGGTTATGAAAAACTGTTTTTT. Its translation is CASREGSAGYEKLFF.

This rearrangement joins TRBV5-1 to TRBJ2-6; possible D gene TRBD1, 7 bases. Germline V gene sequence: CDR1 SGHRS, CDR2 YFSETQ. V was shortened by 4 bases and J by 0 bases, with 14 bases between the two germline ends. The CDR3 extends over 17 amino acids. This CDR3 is CASSQGGPGSGANVLTF. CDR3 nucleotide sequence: TGCGCCAGCAGCCAGGGGGGACCCGGCTCTGGGGCCAACGTCCTGACTTTC.

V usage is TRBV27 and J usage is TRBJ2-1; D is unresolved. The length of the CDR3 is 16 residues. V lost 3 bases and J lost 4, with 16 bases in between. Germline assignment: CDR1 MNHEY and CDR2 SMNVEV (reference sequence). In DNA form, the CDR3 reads TGTGCCAGCAGTTTCCGGAGTAGGCCTTTTTACAATGAGCAGTTCTTC. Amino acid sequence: CASSFRSRPFYNEQFF.

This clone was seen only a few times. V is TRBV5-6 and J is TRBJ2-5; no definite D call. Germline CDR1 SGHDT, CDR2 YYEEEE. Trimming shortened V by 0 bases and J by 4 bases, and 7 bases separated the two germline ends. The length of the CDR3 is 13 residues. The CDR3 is CASSLGHLETQYF. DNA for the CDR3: TGTGCCAGCAGCTTGGGACATCTAGAGACCCAGTACTTC.

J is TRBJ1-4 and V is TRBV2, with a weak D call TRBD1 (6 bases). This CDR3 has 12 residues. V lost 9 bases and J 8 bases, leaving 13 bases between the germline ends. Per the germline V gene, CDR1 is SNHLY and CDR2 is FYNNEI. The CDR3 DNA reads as TGTGCCAGTCACAGGGTAGAAGAAAAACTGTTTTTT. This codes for CASHRVEEKLFF.

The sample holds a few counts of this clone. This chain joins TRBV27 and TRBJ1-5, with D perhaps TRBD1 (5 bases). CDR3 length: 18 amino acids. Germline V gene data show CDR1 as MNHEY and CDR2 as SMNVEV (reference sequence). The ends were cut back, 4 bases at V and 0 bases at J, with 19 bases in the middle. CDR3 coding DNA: TGTGCCAGCAGTTCGGCCCTGTTGTCAGGGACTAGCAATCAGCCCCAGCATTTT. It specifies CASSSALLSGTSNQPQHF.

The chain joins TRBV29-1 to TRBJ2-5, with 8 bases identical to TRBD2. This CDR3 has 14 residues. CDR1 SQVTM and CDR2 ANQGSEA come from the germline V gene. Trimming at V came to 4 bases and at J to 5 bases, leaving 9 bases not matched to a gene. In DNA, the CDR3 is TGCAGCGTTGTTTCGTCTAGCGGGTGGGAGACCCAGTACTTC. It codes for CSVVSSSGWETQYF.